This record covers a single TCR beta chain. The data originate from a study of blood T cell repertoires in COVID-19. The V gene's germline CDR1 is MNHEY and CDR2 SVGAGI. This CDR3 has 13 residues. V lost 6 bases and J 4 bases, leaving 12 bases between the germline ends. In the original processing: Reference gene primer amplification gave nucleated cell count estimates. The protocol was immunoSEQ multiplex PCR, while the TCRdb copy is restricted to in-frame clones and leaves out a portion. V and J calls and clone size follow that table, whereas D and trimming were derived from the DNA. The sample records tens of thousands of clones, about nine tenths being singletons.

The clonotype originates from a man aged 40-50 years with acute or convalescent COVID-19. What was sequenced was peripheral blood. The rearrangement uses TRBV6-5 and TRBJ1-2; D not resolved. CDR3 bases: TGTGCCAGCAGCCCAACCGGAGCCTATGGCTACACCTTC. This gives the protein CASSPTGAYGYTF.